The source of this TCR beta chain is a study of patients and donors after allogeneic stem cell transplantation. TCRdb reprocessed the RT-PCR reads via MiXCR and lists one record per CDR3 protein. The sample lists approximately 200,000 distinct CDR3 sequences; 41% were seen once. This clonotype has just a few counts. This clonotype was obtained from a human donor who was either an allogeneic HSCT recipient or a stem cell or donor lymphocyte infusion donor (not recorded which). It is not recorded whose cells these are; they may come from a transplant donor. Sequenced input: blood, either unsorted or a sorted T cell fraction (not recorded which).

This CDR3 reads CAISDRLTYEQYF. The CDR3 DNA reads TGTGCCATCAGTGACAGATTAACCTACGAGCAGTACTTC. The chain is built from TRBV10-3 and TRBJ2-7; D not certain. Per the germline V gene, CDR1 is ENHRY and CDR2 is SYGVKD. CDR3 length equals 13 residues. Trimming pared 3 bases from V and 2 bases from J, leaving 8 bases between.